This T cell receptor (beta chain) was identified in a study of beta chain features in type 1 diabetes. Study-level background: Comparable age, gender and cell yields were observed in patients relative to healthy donors.

Remarks on this clone: Its antigen is still unknown.

Expressed TCRB transcripts were sequenced after all isolated RNA was converted to cDNA. Sequenced by immunoSEQ multiplex PCR; TCRdb stores in-frame clones only, minus some. The sample records 250,000 to 300,000 clones, approximately 14% being singletons. Study-level findings and limits: Type 1 diabetes patients showed a moderate but significant shortening of TCRB CDR3s in all four CD4+ subsets. The similarity of naive, central memory and Treg TCRB repertoires appeared greater among patients than among healthy donors.

Deletions cut 4 bases from V and 4 bases from J, with 22 bases between. This CDR3 spans 17 amino acids. CDR1 and CDR2 (germline): SGDLS, YYNGEE. The chain couples TRBV9 to TRBJ2-3, with D maybe TRBD2 (6 bases). The source material was naive CD4+ T cells from blood. The sequence came from a man in his thirties or forties with type 1 diabetes. The CDR3 nucleotides read TGTGCCAGCAGCCCCCAAACTAGGGCGGGAAGCTCAGATACGCAGTATTTT. Protein sequence: CASSPQTRAGSSDTQYF.